This T cell receptor beta chain comes out of a study of blood T cell repertoires in COVID-19. Study-level background: Samples representing acute and convalescent COVID-19 were sourced from the United States, Italy and Spain.

The CDR3 extends over 14 amino acids. The germline CDR1 and CDR2 sequences are SGHTA and FQGNSA. Trimming removed 8 bases from V and 10 bases from J; junction bases left unmatched: 13. Original analysis: Reference gene primer amplification gave nucleated cell count estimates. This table comes from immunoSEQ multiplex PCR, and its TCRdb copy is limited to in-frame clones, with some not included. The V and J calls and the clone size are those of that table, but D and trimming were determined from the DNA. The sample consists of 250,000 to 300,000 clones, around 90% of them appearing once. Participants' own reports of clinical history determined their cohort assignment. Two consecutive negative NP/OP PCR tests, clearance, or resolved symptoms defined Cohort 3 recovery. This clone appeared a single time.

Sequencing was done on a sample of PBMCs or T cells enriched from blood (not recorded which). The TCR originated in a middle-aged woman who had recovered from COVID-19. The chain combines TRBV7-2 with TRBJ2-1; 8 nucleotides align to TRBD2. The CDR3 nucleotides read TGTGCCAGCGGCCGGGAGGGGGGACAATGGGAGCAGTTCTTC. It encodes CASGREGGQWEQFF.